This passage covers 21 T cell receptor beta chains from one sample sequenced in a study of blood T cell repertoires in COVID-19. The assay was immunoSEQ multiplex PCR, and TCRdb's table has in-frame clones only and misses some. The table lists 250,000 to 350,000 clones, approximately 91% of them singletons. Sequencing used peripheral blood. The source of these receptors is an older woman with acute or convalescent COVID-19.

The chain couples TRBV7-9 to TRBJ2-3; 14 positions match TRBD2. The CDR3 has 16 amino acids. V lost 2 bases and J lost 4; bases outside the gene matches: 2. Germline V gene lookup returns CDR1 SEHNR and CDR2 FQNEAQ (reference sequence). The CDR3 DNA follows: TGTGCCAGCAGCTTAAGGACTAGCGGGAGGTCAGATACGCAGTATTTT. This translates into CASSLRTSGRSDTQYF.

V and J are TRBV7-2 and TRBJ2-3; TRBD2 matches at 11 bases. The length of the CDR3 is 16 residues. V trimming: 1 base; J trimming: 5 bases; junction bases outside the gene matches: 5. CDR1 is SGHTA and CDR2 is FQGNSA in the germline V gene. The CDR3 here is CASSLVAGGPGDTQYF. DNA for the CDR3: TGTGCCAGCAGCTTAGTAGCGGGGGGGCCAGGAGATACGCAGTATTTT.

The CDR3 here is CASSRLAGGNEQFF. CDR3 sequence (DNA): TGTGCCAGCAGCAGACTAGCGGGAGGCAATGAGCAGTTCTTC. The chain combines TRBV7-3 with TRBJ2-1, with 13 bases fitting TRBD2. The CDR3 has 14 residues. V gave up 5 bases and J gave up 6 bases; unmatched junction bases: 1. Per the germline V gene, CDR1 is SGHTA and CDR2 is FQGTGA.

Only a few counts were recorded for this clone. The CDR3 protein is CASNVGQNPPGELFF. CDR3 nucleotide sequence: TGTGCCAGCAACGTCGGACAGAACCCCCCCGGGGAGCTGTTTTTT. The V and J genes are TRBV7-2 and TRBJ2-2; weak D call: TRBD1 (6 bases). Germline values: CDR1 SGHTA, CDR2 FQGNSA. CDR3 size: 15 residues. Between the trimmed V and J ends, which lost 7 bases and 6 bases, there was a span of 18 bases.

In DNA form, the CDR3 reads TGTGCCAGCAGTCACGGGAGCGGCGACGGGGAGACCCAGTACTTC. Protein product: CASSHGSGDGETQYF. J is TRBJ2-5 and V is TRBV6-5; weak D call: TRBD2 (6 bases). The germline V and J ends were trimmed by 5 bases and 5 bases, with 18 bases remaining between them. The germline V gene has CDR1 MNHEY and CDR2 SVGAGI. The CDR3 consists of 15 residues.

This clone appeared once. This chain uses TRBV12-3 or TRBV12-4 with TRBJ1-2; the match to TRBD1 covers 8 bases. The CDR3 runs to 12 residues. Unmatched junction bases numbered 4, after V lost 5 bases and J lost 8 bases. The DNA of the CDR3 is TGTGCCAGCAGTCGGACAGGGTTAGGCTACACCTTC. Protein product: CASSRTGLGYTF.

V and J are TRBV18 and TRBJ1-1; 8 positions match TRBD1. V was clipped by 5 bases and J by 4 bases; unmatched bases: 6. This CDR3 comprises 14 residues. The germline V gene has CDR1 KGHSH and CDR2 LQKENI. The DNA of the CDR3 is TGTGCCAGCTCAGGGCAGGGGGCGGTCACTGAAGCTTTCTTT. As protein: CASSGQGAVTEAFF.

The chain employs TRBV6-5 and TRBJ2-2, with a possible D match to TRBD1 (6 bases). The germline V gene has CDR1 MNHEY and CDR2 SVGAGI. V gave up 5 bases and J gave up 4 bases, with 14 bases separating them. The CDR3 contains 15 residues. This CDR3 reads CASSPRAGATGELFF. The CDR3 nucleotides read TGTGCCAGCAGTCCTAGGGCAGGGGCCACCGGGGAGCTGTTTTTT.

The CDR3 loop reads CAWSTDAGGPTGELFF. The CDR3 DNA reads as TGTGCCTGGAGTACGGATGCGGGAGGGCCTACCGGGGAGCTGTTTTTT. The chain carries TRBV30 and TRBJ2-2; 9 nucleotides align to TRBD2. Germline CDR1 reads GTSNPN; CDR2 reads SVGIG (reference sequence). Trimming at V came to 2 bases and at J to 5 bases, leaving 9 bases not matched to a gene. This CDR3 contains 16 residues.

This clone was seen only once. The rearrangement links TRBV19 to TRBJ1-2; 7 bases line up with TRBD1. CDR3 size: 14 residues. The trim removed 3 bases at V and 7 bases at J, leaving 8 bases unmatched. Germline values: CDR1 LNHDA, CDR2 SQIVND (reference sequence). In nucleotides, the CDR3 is TGTGCCAGTAGTATGCCGACAGGGAAAAGTGGCTACACCTTC. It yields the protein CASSMPTGKSGYTF. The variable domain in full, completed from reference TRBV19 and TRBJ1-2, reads DGGITQSPKYLFRKEGQNVTLSCEQNLNHDAMYWYRQDPGQGLRLIYYSQIVNDFQKGDIAEGYSVSREKKESFPLTVTSAQKNPTAFYLCASSMPTGKSGYTFGSGTRLTVV.

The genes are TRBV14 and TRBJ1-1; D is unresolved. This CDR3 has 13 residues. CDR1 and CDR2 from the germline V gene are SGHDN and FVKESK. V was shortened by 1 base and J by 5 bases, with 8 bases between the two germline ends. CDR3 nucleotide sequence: TGTGCCAGCAGCCAAGGGCGGGGTACTGAAGCTTTCTTT. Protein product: CASSQGRGTEAFF.

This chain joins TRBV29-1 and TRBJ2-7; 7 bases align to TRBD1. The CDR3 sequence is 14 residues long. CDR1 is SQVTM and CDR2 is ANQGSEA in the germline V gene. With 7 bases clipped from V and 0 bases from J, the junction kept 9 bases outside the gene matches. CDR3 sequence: CSASRTGSSYEQYF. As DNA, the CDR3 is TGCAGCGCCTCTAGGACAGGATCCTCCTACGAGCAGTACTTC.

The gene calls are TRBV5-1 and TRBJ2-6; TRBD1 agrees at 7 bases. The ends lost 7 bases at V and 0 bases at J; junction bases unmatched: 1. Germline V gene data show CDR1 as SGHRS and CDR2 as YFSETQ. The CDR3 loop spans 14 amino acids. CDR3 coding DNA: TGCGCCAGCGGGGACAGCTCTGGGGCCAACGTCCTGACTTTC. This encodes CASGDSSGANVLTF.

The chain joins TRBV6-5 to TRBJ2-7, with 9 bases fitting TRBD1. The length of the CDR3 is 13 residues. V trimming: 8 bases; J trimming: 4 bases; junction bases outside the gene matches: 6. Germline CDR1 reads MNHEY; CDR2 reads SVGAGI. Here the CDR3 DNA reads TGTGCCAGCGCCCGGGACAGGGCTTACGAGCAGTACTTC. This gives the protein CASARDRAYEQYF.

The CDR3 sequence: CAREDRNTGELFF. The CDR3 coding sequence is TGTGCCAGGGAGGACAGGAACACCGGGGAGCTGTTTTTT. The chain recombines TRBV2 with TRBJ2-2; D is possibly TRBD1 (6 bases). CDR1 SNHLY and CDR2 FYNNEI come from the germline V gene. CDR3 size: 13 residues. V shed 9 bases and J shed 1 base, with 9 bases lying between them.

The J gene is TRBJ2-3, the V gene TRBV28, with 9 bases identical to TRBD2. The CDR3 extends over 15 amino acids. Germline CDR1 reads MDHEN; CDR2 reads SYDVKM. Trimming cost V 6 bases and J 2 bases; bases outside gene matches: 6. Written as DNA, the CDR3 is TGTGCCAGCAGCCGACAGCGGGGGGTCACAGATACGCAGTATTTT. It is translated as CASSRQRGVTDTQYF.

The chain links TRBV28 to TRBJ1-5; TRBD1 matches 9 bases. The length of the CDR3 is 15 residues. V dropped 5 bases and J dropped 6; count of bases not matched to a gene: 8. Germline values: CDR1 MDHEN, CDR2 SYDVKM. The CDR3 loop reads CASSPWTGEGQPQHF. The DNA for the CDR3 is TGTGCCAGCAGTCCCTGGACAGGGGAAGGTCAGCCCCAGCATTTT. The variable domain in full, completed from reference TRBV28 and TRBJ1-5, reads DVKVTQSSRYLVKRTGEKVFLECVQDMDHENMFWYRQDPGLGLRLIYFSYDVKMKEKGDIPEGYSVSREKKERFSLILESASTNQTSMYLCASSPWTGEGQPQHFGDGTRLSIL.

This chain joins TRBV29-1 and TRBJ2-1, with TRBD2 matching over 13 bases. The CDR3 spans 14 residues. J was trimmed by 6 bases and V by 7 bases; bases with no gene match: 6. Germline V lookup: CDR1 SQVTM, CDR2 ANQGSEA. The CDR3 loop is CSDRTSGSTNEQFF. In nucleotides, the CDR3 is TGCAGCGATAGGACTAGCGGGAGTACCAATGAGCAGTTCTTC.

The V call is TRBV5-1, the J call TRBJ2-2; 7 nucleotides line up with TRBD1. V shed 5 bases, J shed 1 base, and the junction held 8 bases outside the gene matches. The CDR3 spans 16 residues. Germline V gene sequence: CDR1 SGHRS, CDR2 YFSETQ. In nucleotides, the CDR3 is TGCGCCAGCAGGAGACCGGGACAGAGGAACACCGGGGAGCTGTTTTTT. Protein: CASRRPGQRNTGELFF.

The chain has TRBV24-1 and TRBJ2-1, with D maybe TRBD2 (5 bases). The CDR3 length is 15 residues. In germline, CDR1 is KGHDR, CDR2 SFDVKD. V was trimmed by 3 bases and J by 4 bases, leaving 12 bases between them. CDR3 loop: CATSDPKRYYNEQFF. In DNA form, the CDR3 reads TGTGCCACCAGTGATCCAAAGCGGTATTACAATGAGCAGTTCTTC.

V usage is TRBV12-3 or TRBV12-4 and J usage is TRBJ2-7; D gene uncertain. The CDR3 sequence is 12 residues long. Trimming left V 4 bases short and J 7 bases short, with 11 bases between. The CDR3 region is CASSSTTSEQYF. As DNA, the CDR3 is TGTGCCAGCAGTTCTACTACCTCTGAGCAGTACTTC.